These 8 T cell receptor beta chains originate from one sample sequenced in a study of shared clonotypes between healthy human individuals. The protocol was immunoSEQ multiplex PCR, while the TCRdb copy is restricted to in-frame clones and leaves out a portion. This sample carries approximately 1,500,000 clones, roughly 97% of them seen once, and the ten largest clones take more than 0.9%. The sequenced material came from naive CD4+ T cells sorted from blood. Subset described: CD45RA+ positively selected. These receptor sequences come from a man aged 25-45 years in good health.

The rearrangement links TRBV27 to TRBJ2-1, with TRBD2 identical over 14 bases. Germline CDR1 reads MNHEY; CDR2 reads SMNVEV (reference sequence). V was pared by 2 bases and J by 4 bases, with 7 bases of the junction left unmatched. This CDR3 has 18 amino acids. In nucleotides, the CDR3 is TGTGCCAGCAGTTTAATGGGACTAGCGGGAGCCCCTTACAATGAGCAGTTCTTC. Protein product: CASSLMGLAGAPYNEQFF.

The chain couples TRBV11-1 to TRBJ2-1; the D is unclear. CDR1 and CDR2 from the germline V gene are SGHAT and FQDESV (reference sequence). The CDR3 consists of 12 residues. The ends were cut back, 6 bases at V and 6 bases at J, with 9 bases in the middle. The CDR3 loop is CASSRPSNEQFF. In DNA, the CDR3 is TGTGCCAGCAGTCGTCCATCCAATGAGCAGTTCTTC.

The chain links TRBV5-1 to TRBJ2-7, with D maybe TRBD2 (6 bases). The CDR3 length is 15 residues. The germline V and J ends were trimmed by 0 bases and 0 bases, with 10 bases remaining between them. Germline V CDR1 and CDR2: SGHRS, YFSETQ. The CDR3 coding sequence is TGCGCCAGCAGCTTGGTCTCGGGACTCTCCTACGAGCAGTACTTC. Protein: CASSLVSGLSYEQYF.

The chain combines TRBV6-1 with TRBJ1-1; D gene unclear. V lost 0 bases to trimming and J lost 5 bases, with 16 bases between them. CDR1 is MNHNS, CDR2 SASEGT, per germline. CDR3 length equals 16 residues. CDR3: CASSEANSRVGTEAFF. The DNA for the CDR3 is TGTGCCAGCAGTGAAGCGAATTCGAGGGTCGGGACTGAAGCTTTCTTT.

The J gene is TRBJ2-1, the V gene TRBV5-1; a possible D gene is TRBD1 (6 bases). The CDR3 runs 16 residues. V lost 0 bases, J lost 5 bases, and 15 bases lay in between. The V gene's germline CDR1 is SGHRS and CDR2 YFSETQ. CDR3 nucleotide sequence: TGCGCCAGCAGCTTGGATGTAACAGGGCTTCACAATGAGCAGTTCTTC. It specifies CASSLDVTGLHNEQFF.

The CDR3 region is CASSSPSGRGNTGELFF. The CDR3 bases are TGTGCCAGCAGTTCGCCCAGCGGGAGAGGGAACACCGGGGAGCTGTTTTTT. The V gene is TRBV28, the J gene TRBJ2-2; TRBD2 aligns across 8 bases. The CDR3 runs to 17 residues. Germline assignment: CDR1 MDHEN and CDR2 SYDVKM. The V and J ends lost 4 bases and 1 base, in that order; junction bases with no gene match: 8.

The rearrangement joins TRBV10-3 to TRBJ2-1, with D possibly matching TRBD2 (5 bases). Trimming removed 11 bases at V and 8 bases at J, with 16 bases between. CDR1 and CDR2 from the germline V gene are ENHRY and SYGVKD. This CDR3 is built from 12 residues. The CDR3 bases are TGTGCCGCCCAAACTAGTGGATATGAGCAGTTCTTC. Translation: CAAQTSGYEQFF.

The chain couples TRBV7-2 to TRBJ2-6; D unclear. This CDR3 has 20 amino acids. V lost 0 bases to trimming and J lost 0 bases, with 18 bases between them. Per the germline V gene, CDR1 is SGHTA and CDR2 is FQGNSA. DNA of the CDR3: TGTGCCAGCAGCTTAGCCCTGACTCGTATTTGGGTCTCTGGGGCCAACGTCCTGACTTTC. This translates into CASSLALTRIWVSGANVLTF.